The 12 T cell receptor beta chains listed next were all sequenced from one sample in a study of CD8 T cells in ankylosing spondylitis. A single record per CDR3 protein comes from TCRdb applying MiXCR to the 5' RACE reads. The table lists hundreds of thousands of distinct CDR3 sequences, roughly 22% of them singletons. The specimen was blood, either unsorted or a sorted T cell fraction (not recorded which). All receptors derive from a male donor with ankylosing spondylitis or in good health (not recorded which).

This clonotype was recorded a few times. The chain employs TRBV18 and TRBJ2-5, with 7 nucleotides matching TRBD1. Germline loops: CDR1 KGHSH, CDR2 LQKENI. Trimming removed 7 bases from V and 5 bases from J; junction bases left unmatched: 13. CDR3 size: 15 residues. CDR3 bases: TGTGCCAGCTTAGACGGGACAGACACTGGGGAGACCCAGTACTTC. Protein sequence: CASLDGTDTGETQYF.

The CDR3 loop reads CASLPLTDTQYF. The CDR3 nucleotides read TGTGCCAGCCTCCCACTCACAGATACGCAGTATTTT. The chain carries TRBV13 and TRBJ2-3, with no clear D. The CDR3 spans 12 residues. Germline values: CDR1 PRHDT, CDR2 FYEKMQ (reference sequence). V lost 8 bases and J 2 bases, leaving 8 bases between the germline ends. The full variable domain, its missing parts supplied by reference TRBV13 and TRBJ2-3, is AAGVIQSPRHLIKEKRETATLKCYPIPRHDTVYWYQQGPGQDPQFLISFYEKMQSDKGSIPDRFSAQQFSDYHSELNMSSLELGDSALYFCASLPLTDTQYFGPGTRLTVL.

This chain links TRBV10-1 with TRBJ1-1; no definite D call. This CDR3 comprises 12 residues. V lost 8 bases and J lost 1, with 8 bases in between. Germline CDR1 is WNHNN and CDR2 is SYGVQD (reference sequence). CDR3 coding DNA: TGCGCCAGCGCCCCGGGGAACACTGAAGCTTTCTTT. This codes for CASAPGNTEAFF.

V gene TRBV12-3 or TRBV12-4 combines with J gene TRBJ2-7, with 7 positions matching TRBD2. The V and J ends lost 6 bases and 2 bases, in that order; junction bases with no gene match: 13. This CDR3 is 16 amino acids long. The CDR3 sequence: CASSREGGLRPYEQYF. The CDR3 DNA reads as TGTGCCAGCAGCAGGGAGGGCGGACTACGCCCCTACGAGCAGTACTTC.

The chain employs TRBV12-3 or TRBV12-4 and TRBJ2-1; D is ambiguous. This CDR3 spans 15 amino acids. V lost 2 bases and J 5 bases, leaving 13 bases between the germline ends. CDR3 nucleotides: TGTGCCAGCAGTTTAACCCGTGTAGCTGACAATGAGCAGTTCTTC. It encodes CASSLTRVADNEQFF.

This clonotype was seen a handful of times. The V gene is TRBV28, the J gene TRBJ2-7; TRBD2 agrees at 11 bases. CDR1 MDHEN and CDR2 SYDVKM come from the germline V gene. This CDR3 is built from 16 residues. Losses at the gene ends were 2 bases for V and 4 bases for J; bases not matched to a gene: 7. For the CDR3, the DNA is TGTGCCAGCAGTTTACTAGCGGGGGGCTCAATTTACGAGCAGTACTTC. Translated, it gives CASSLLAGGSIYEQYF. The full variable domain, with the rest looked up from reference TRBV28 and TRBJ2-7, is DVKVTQSSRYLVKRTGEKVFLECVQDMDHENMFWYRQDPGLGLRLIYFSYDVKMKEKGDIPEGYSVSREKKERFSLILESASTNQTSMYLCASSLLAGGSIYEQYFGPGTRLTVT.

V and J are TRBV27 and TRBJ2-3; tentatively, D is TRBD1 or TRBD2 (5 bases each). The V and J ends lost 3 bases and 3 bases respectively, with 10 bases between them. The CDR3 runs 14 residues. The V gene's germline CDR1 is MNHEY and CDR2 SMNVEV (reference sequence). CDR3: CASSLGVETDTQYF. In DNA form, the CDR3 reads TGTGCCAGCAGTTTGGGGGTAGAGACAGATACGCAGTATTTT.

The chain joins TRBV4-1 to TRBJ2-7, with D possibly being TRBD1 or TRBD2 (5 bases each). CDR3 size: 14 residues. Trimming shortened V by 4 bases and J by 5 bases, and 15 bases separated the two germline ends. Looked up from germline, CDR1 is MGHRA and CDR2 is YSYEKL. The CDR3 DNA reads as TGCGCCAGCAGCCCACTGGGGCTAGCCGACGAGCAGTACTTC. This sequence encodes CASSPLGLADEQYF.

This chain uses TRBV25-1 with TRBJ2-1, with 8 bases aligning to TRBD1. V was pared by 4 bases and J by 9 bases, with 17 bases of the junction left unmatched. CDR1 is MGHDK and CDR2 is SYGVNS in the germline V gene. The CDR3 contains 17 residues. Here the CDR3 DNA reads TGTGCCAGCAGTGGGGCACCTCAGGGGGCTTATTTCGTTGAGCAGTTCTTC. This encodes CASSGAPQGAYFVEQFF.

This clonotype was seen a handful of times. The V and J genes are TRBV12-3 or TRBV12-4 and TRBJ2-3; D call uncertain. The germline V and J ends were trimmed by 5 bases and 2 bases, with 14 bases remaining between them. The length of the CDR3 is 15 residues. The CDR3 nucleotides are TGTGCCAGCAGTCCACCGACGGAGATCACAGATACGCAGTATTTT. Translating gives CASSPPTEITDTQYF.

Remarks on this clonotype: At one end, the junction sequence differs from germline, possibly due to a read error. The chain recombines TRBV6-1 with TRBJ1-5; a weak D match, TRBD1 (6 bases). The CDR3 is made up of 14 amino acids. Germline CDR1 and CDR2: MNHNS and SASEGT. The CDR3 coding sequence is TGTGCCAGCAGCGAAGCACAGGGTCTCGGGCCCCAGCATTTT. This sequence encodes CASSEAQGLGPQHF.

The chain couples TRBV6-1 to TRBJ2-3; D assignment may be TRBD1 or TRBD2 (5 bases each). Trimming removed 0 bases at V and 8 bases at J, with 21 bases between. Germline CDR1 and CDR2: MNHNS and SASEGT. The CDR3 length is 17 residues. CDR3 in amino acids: CASSEALRAGWAGTQYF. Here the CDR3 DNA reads TGTGCCAGCAGTGAAGCGCTGCGGGCAGGGTGGGCCGGTACGCAGTATTTT.